These T cell receptor beta chains were read from a single sample in a study of post-analysis software for immune sequencing data. Using its own MiXCR run on the PCR reads, TCRdb lists one record per CDR3 protein. The repertoire has about 380,000 distinct CDR3 sequences, less than 40% of them found once; the top ten carry roughly 13%. Sample: blood. The origin of the receptors is a girl aged 5 to 17 with multiple sclerosis. The CDR3 runs from the conserved cysteine through the conserved F or W. A D gene is named only where the DNA matches it firmly.

V: TRBV3-1; D: TRBD2; CDR3: CASSQDPLAGETQYF
V: TRBV6-5; D: NA; CDR3: CASSYEEGQYTGELFF
V: TRBV7-2; D: NA; CDR3: CASSGPGWTSGANVLTF
V: TRBV12-3/TRBV12-4; D: TRBD2; CDR3: CASSLRGLAGRRTDTQYF
V: TRBV7-8; D: NA; CDR3: CASSLGGSTGNTIYF
V: TRBV3-1; D: NA; CDR3: CASSQGEWGTGELFF
V: TRBV10-2; D: NA; CDR3: CASTQGNPSLRVYGYTF
V: TRBV20-1; D: NA; CDR3: CSARDEKGVKPQHF
V: TRBV6-6; D: NA; CDR3: CASIKEGRSIYEQYF
V: TRBV5-6; D: NA; CDR3: CASSPRRGTTYNEQFF
V: TRBV5-4; D: NA; CDR3: CASSFSRGDTEAFF
V: TRBV7-9; D: NA; CDR3: CASSPQGSGQFF
V: TRBV4-1; D: TRBD1; CDR3: CASSRTGGDNEKLFF
V: TRBV6-2/TRBV6-3; D: NA; CDR3: CASSFRTGGVLSYNEQFF
V: TRBV4-1; D: NA; CDR3: CASSQPIRSFRGYTF
V: TRBV2; D: TRBD1; CDR3: CASSGHRGKDTEAFF
V: TRBV12-3/TRBV12-4; D: TRBD1; CDR3: CASSHRGRASGANVLTF
V: TRBV4-3; D: TRBD1; CDR3: CASSSRTGQNNSPLHF
V: TRBV6-4; D: NA; CDR3: CASTAIPGANVLTF
V: TRBV24-1; D: NA; CDR3: CATSDGIGYTF
V: TRBV5-1; D: NA; CDR3: CASFAAGSSYNEQFF
V: TRBV5-8; D: NA; CDR3: CASSLEGTPSPLHF
V: TRBV29-1; D: NA; CDR3: CSVDFGSSPQETQYF
V: TRBV7-8; D: NA; CDR3: CASSCGLRGYYEQYF
V: TRBV11-1; D: NA; CDR3: CASSITRDRTYNEQFF
V: TRBV10-3; D: NA; CDR3: CAISDRPRIYEQYF
V: TRBV4-1; D: TRBD2; CDR3: CASSYGASGGWVGENKQFF
V: TRBV27; D: TRBD1; CDR3: CASSLRTGGVYEQYF
V: TRBV7-2; D: TRBD1; CDR3: CASSLSRGRFYNSPLHF
V: TRBV10-3; D: NA; CDR3: CAISESVMGQPQHF
V: TRBV29-1; D: TRBD1; CDR3: CGVEGQGLYEQYF
V: TRBV12-3/TRBV12-4; D: TRBD1; CDR3: CASSPRTGPNSPLHF
V: TRBV6-4; D: NA; CDR3: CASSARAGAGTEAFF
V: TRBV12-3/TRBV12-4; D: NA; CDR3: CASSLSGAYEPYF
V: TRBV28; D: TRBD1; CDR3: CASSYGTVYGYTF
V: TRBV27; D: TRBD2; CDR3: CASSSGTRMPDTQYF
V: TRBV20-1; D: NA; CDR3: CSALEGVINQPQHF
V: TRBV29-1; D: TRBD1; CDR3: CSVGDRASMNTEAFF
V: TRBV5-1; D: NA; CDR3: CASSLRGQVIEKLFF
V: TRBV6-1; D: NA; CDR3: CASFRGGGPVNEQFF
V: TRBV7-9; D: NA; CDR3: CASSSGKGYTF
V: TRBV5-1; D: NA; CDR3: CASSSLSVVFYNEQFF
V: TRBV7-2; D: TRBD2; CDR3: CASSGGGDIQYF
V: TRBV20-1; D: NA; CDR3: CSAIPSGLNTEAFF
V: TRBV5-1; D: NA; CDR3: CASSLTGTRFTDTQYF
V: TRBV5-1; D: TRBD1; CDR3: CASSLSGQGAYEQYF
V: TRBV12-5; D: TRBD2; CDR3: CASGSSGSYEQYF
V: TRBV7-2; D: NA; CDR3: CASSLYLSSYEQYF
V: TRBV5-5; D: NA; CDR3: CASSKDGNQETQYF
V: TRBV12-3/TRBV12-4; D: NA; CDR3: CASSLGADIVRNEQYF